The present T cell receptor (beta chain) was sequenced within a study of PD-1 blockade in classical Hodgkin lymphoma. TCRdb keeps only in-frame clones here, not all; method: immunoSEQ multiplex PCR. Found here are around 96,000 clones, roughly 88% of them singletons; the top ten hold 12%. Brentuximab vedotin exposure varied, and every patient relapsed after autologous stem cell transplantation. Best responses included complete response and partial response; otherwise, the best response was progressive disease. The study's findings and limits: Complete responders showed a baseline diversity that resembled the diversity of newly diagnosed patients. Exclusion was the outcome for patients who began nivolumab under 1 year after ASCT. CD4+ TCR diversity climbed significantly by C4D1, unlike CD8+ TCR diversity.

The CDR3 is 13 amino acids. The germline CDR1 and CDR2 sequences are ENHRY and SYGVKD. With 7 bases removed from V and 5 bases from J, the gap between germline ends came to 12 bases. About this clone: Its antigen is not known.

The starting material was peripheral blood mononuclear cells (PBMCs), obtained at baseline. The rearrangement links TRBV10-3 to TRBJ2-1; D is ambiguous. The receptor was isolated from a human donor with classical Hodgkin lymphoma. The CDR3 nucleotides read TGTGCCATCACCCCTCGGTTCGACAATGAGCAGTTCTTC. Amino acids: CAITPRFDNEQFF.